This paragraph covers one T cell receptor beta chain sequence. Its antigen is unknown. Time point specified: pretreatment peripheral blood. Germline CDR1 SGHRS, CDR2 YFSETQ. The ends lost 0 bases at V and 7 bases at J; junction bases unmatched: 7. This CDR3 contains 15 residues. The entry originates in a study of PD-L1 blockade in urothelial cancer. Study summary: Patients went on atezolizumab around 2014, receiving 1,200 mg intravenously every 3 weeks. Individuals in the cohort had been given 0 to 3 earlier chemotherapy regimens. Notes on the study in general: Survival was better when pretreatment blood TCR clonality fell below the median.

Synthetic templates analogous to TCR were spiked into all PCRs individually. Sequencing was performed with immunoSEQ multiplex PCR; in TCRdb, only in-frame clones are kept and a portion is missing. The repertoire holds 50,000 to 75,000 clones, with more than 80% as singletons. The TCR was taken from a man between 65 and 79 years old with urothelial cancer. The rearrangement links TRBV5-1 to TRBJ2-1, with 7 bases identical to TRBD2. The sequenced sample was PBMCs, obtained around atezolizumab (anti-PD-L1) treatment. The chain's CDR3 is CASSLGSAGVNEQFF. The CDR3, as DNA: TGCGCCAGCAGCTTGGGGAGTGCGGGAGTAAATGAGCAGTTCTTC.